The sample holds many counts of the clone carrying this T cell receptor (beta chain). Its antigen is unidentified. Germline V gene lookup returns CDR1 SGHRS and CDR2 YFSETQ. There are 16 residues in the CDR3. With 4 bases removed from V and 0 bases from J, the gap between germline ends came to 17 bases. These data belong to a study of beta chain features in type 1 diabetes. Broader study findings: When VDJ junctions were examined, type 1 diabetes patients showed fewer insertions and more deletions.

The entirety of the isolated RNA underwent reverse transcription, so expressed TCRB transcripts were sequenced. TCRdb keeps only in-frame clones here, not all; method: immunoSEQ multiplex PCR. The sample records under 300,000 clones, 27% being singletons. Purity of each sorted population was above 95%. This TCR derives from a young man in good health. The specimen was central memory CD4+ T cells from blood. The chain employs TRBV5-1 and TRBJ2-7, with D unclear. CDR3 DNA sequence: TGCGCCAGCAGCCCCCAGCTGCGCGAGACCTCCTACGAGCAGTACTTC. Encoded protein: CASSPQLRETSYEQYF.